A single sample gave rise to the 5 T cell receptor beta chains below, sequenced in a study of regulatory T cells in long-lasting Graves disease. To make TCR beta libraries, researchers used iRepertoire HTBI primers and Arm-PCR of CDR3 regions. TCRdb re-derived calls from the multiplex PCR reads in MiXCR, one entry per CDR3 protein. The repertoire holds 450,000 to 600,000 distinct CDR3 sequences, approximately 12% seen once, with under 10% in the top ten. Time point specified: newly diagnosed GD, antithyroid drugs for less than 3 months. TCR sequences were obtained from RNA taken from PBMCs. These data also featured in a second study, about T cells in Graves' hyperthyroidism and ophthalmopathy.

Source: peripheral blood mononuclear cells (PBMCs), taken at new diagnosis, from a patient treated with antithyroid drugs. The receptors here all came from a man aged 25 to 40 with Graves disease.

This clonotype was observed many times. The rearrangement uses TRBV29-1 and TRBJ2-2; D unresolved. CDR1 is SQVTM and CDR2 is ANQGSEA in the germline V gene. Trimming stripped 8 bases from V and 1 base from J, with 8 bases between. CDR3 length equals 12 residues. DNA for the CDR3: TGCAGCAGTGCGTTGAACACCGGGGAGCTGTTTTTT. Translated, it gives CSSALNTGELFF.

This clonotype has ten or more counts. The chain joins TRBV2 to TRBJ1-1, with 7 bases lining up with TRBD1. The CDR3 runs to 14 residues. V lost 6 bases and J lost 0; bases outside the gene matches: 4. Germline-derived CDR1 and CDR2 are SNHLY and FYNNEI. CDR3 DNA sequence: TGTGCCAGCAGAAGGGACAGCTTGAACACTGAAGCTTTCTTT. Its translation is CASRRDSLNTEAFF.

The table lists this clonotype with many counts. V and J are TRBV12-3 or TRBV12-4 and TRBJ2-1; 7 positions agree with TRBD2. V shed 0 bases, J shed 7 bases, and the junction held 12 bases outside the gene matches. The length of the CDR3 is 17 residues. DNA of the CDR3: TGTGCCAGCAGTTTAGCGACTTGGGCGGGAGCATGGAATGAGCAGTTCTTC. This gives the protein CASSLATWAGAWNEQFF.

The rearrangement joins TRBV5-6 to TRBJ1-4; 8 positions match TRBD1. Germline values: CDR1 SGHDT, CDR2 YYEEEE. CDR3 size: 15 residues. The V gene end was trimmed by 4 bases and the J gene end by 7 bases; junction bases not matched to a gene: 9. DNA of the CDR3: TGTGCCAGCAGCAACCGACAGGGGAGGTTTGAAAAACTGTTTTTT. Residues: CASSNRQGRFEKLFF. Variable domain in full (rest from reference TRBV5-6 and TRBJ1-4): DAGVTQSPTHLIKTRGQQVTLRCSPKSGHDTVSWYQQALGQGPQFIFQYYEEEERQRGNFPDRFSGHQFPNYSSELNVNALLLGDSALYLCASSNRQGRFEKLFFGSGTQLSVL.

This clonotype was seen a few times. V gene TRBV6-1 combines with J gene TRBJ2-1, with TRBD1 identical over 8 bases. In germline, CDR1 is MNHNS, CDR2 SASEGT. The CDR3 has 15 amino acids. Trimming cost V 5 bases and J 5 bases; bases outside gene matches: 8. The CDR3: CASSPIDRGNNEQFF. CDR3 nucleotides: TGTGCCAGCAGTCCAATCGACAGGGGAAACAATGAGCAGTTCTTC.